This passage covers 18 T cell receptor beta chains from one sample sequenced in a study of blood T cell repertoires in COVID-19. Measured with immunoSEQ multiplex PCR; TCRdb has only the in-frame clones, and not every one. In the table there are 85,000 to 95,000 clones, approximately 88% of which are singletons. Sample: peripheral blood. Receptors were obtained from a man in his sixties with acute or convalescent COVID-19.

The V call is TRBV24-1, the J call TRBJ2-5, with 9 bases identical to TRBD2. The CDR3 is 16 residues long. V was clipped by 4 bases and J by 0 bases; unmatched bases: 5. CDR1 KGHDR and CDR2 SFDVKD come from the germline V gene. CDR3 DNA sequence: TGTGCCACCAGTGAGCCTAGCGGGGCGGACCAAGAGACCCAGTACTTC. Its translation is CATSEPSGADQETQYF.

The chain recombines TRBV19 with TRBJ2-4; 10 bases are shared with TRBD2. This CDR3 is 16 amino acids long. Germline CDR1 reads LNHDA; CDR2 reads SQIVND (reference sequence). The V gene end was trimmed by 2 bases and the J gene end by 4 bases; junction bases not matched to a gene: 5. The CDR3 sequence is CASSIILAGVKNIQYF. As DNA, the CDR3 is TGTGCCAGTAGTATAATTCTAGCGGGGGTTAAAAACATTCAGTACTTC.

A single count supports this clone. The rearrangement joins TRBV5-1 to TRBJ1-5; TRBD1 matches at 9 bases. CDR1 is SGHRS, CDR2 YFSETQ, per germline. This CDR3 has 14 amino acids. The ends lost 4 bases at V and 2 bases at J; junction bases unmatched: 1. CDR3 amino acids: CASSRTGGNQPQHF. The CDR3, as DNA: TGCGCCAGCAGCAGGACAGGGGGCAATCAGCCCCAGCATTTT. Full variable domain (missing parts from reference TRBV5-1 and TRBJ1-5): KAGVTQTPRYLIKTRGQQVTLSCSPISGHRSVSWYQQTPGQGLQFLFEYFSETQRNKGNFPGRFSGRQFSNSRSEMNVSTLELGDSALYLCASSRTGGNQPQHFGDGTRLSIL.

This sequence joins TRBV7-8 and TRBJ2-7; 8 positions agree with TRBD1. The CDR3 runs to 13 residues. From germline, CDR1 is SGHVS and CDR2 FQNEAQ. V dropped 5 bases and J dropped 3; count of bases not matched to a gene: 3. Here the CDR3 reads CASSEDRGYEQYF. In nucleotides, the CDR3 is TGTGCCAGCAGCGAAGACAGGGGCTACGAGCAGTACTTC.

This chain joins TRBV19 and TRBJ2-7; 9 bases agree with TRBD2. CDR1 is LNHDA, CDR2 SQIVND, per germline (reference sequence). This CDR3 is 16 amino acids long. V gave up 0 bases and J gave up 1 base; unmatched junction bases: 4. CDR3 amino acids: CASSIDGSGSSYEQYF. CDR3 DNA: TGTGCCAGTAGTATAGATGGTAGCGGGAGTTCCTACGAGCAGTACTTC.

This rearrangement joins TRBV3-1 (or the pseudogene TRBV3-2) to TRBJ2-5, with 12 bases that match TRBD2. The V gene's germline CDR1 is LGHDT and CDR2 YNNKEL (reference sequence). The CDR3 contains 20 residues. J gave up 9 bases and V 0 bases, and 20 bases lay outside the gene matches. The CDR3 nucleotides are TGTGCCAGCAGCCAAGATTGGCTAGCGGGAGGGTATCCACAAGTGGAGGCCCAGTACTTC. Its protein is CASSQDWLAGGYPQVEAQYF.

The chain uses TRBV3-1 (or the pseudogene TRBV3-2) and TRBJ1-2, with a tentative D call TRBD1 (6 bases). The CDR3 loop spans 14 amino acids. The germline V gene encodes CDR1 LGHDT and CDR2 YNNKEL (reference sequence). With 4 bases removed from V and 2 bases from J, the gap between germline ends came to 11 bases. CDR3 DNA sequence: TGTGCCAGCAGCCTCTCGGACAGCAACTATGGCTACACCTTC. It specifies CASSLSDSNYGYTF.

V gene TRBV29-1 combines with J gene TRBJ1-1, with D tentatively TRBD1 (6 bases). The CDR3 consists of 16 residues. Germline CDR1 is SQVTM and CDR2 is ANQGSEA. Deletions cut 4 bases from V and 0 bases from J, with 18 bases between. CDR3 nucleotides: TGCAGCGTTGGAAAGGGCGGAAACAGGGTGAACACTGAAGCTTTCTTT. Amino acid sequence: CSVGKGGNRVNTEAFF.

The chain uses TRBV11-2 and TRBJ2-7; 10 bases match TRBD1. Germline trimming cut 3 bases from V and 6 bases from J; bases unmatched to any gene: 5. The CDR3 runs to 14 residues. Germline loops: CDR1 SGHAT, CDR2 FQNNGV. The CDR3 reads CASSFRTGGREQYF. In DNA, the CDR3 is TGTGCCAGCAGCTTCCGGACAGGGGGTCGCGAGCAGTACTTC.

This clone came up once. The chain combines TRBV27 with TRBJ1-1; D call uncertain. Germline V lookup: CDR1 MNHEY, CDR2 SMNVEV (reference sequence). V gave up 2 bases and J gave up 4 bases, with 11 bases separating them. This CDR3 comprises 14 residues. The CDR3 region is CASSLGGLLTEAFF. In nucleotides, the CDR3 is TGTGCCAGCAGTTTAGGTGGCCTTCTCACTGAAGCTTTCTTT.

V usage is TRBV19 and J usage is TRBJ2-7, with a weak D call TRBD2 (6 bases). Germline CDR1 reads LNHDA; CDR2 reads SQIVND (reference sequence). CDR3 length: 15 amino acids. V was pared by 3 bases and J by 2 bases, with 14 bases between. CDR3 nucleotide sequence: TGTGCCAGTAGTATGGTTGGAGGGGCGGCCTACGAGCAGTACTTC. This translates into CASSMVGGAAYEQYF.

This clone showed up just once. The gene calls are TRBV6-6 and TRBJ1-3; the D is unclear. V was shortened by 4 bases and J by 0 bases, with 10 bases between the two germline ends. CDR3 size: 15 residues. Germline V CDR1 and CDR2: MNHNY, SVGAGI (reference sequence). This CDR3 reads CASSSPQHSGNTIYF. CDR3 DNA: TGTGCCAGCAGTTCACCACAGCACTCTGGAAACACCATATATTTT.

CDR3 sequence reads: CASAYSSNTEAFF. CDR3 sequence (DNA): TGTGCTAGTGCTTACTCGTCGAACACTGAAGCTTTCTTT. The rearrangement links TRBV12-5 to TRBJ1-1; D is unresolved. This CDR3 spans 13 amino acids. V was pared by 7 bases and J by 1 base, with 10 bases between. The germline V gene has CDR1 LGHNT and CDR2 FRNRAP.

A single count supports this clone. The rearrangement uses TRBV10-3 and TRBJ2-3; TRBD2 matches at 8 bases. This CDR3 contains 13 residues. Per the germline V gene, CDR1 is ENHRY and CDR2 is SYGVKD. V trimming: 7 bases; J trimming: 3 bases; junction bases outside the gene matches: 3. The CDR3 DNA follows: TGTGCCATCACCGGGGGGGCAACAGATACGCAGTATTTT. As protein: CAITGGATDTQYF.

Only one count was recorded for this clone. The chain is built from TRBV15 and TRBJ1-5; tentatively, D is TRBD1 (5 bases). The CDR3 length is 16 residues. Trimming removed 1 base from V and 1 base from J, with 11 bases in between. The germline V gene encodes CDR1 LNHNV and CDR2 YYDKDF (reference sequence). CDR3 protein: CATSRAYRGSNQPQHF. DNA for the CDR3: TGTGCCACCAGCAGAGCGTATAGGGGCAGCAATCAGCCCCAGCATTTT.

V and J are TRBV20-1 and TRBJ1-1, with 7 bases matching TRBD1. J gave up 1 base and V 3 bases, and 14 bases lay outside the gene matches. Per germline, CDR1 DFQATT and CDR2 SNEGSKA (reference sequence). The CDR3 extends over 17 amino acids. The CDR3 DNA reads as TGCAGTGCTAGTTCGGTACAGGGGAATGTTTGGAACACTGAAGCTTTCTTT. It specifies CSASSVQGNVWNTEAFF.

The rearrangement joins TRBV5-6 to TRBJ1-3, with 8 bases matching TRBD1. Germline V lookup: CDR1 SGHDT, CDR2 YYEEEE. After removal of 4 bases from V and 2 bases from J, the junction contained 2 bases not matched to a gene. This CDR3 is built from 14 residues. The DNA of the CDR3 is TGTGCCAGCAGCGACAGGGGAGCTGGAAACACCATATATTTT. Translation gives CASSDRGAGNTIYF.

The chain has TRBV7-2 and TRBJ2-2, with TRBD1 matching 7 bases. The V gene's germline CDR1 is SGHTA and CDR2 FQGNSA. CDR3 length equals 14 residues. V shed 1 base, J shed 4 bases, and the junction held 0 bases outside the gene matches. CDR3 in DNA: TGTGCCAGCAGCTTAGACAGGGGCACCGGGGAGCTGTTTTTT. Residues: CASSLDRGTGELFF.